This T cell receptor (beta chain) came from a study of blood T cell repertoires in COVID-19. Turning to the study itself: COVID-19 samples, acute and convalescent, were from the United States, Italy and Spain. T cells, B-cell-depleted T cells, or PBMCs provided the cDNA or gDNA that served as material.

Original processing notes: Reference gene primer amplification in the assay estimated nucleated cell counts. Sequencing used immunoSEQ multiplex PCR; TCRdb keeps in-frame clones, though not all of them. V and J calls and clone size are those listed in that table; D and trimming were worked out from the DNA. The sample shows 150,000 to 200,000 clones, about 81% of them seen only once. Trimming cost V 0 bases and J 7 bases; bases outside gene matches: 9. Germline loops: CDR1 SGHRS, CDR2 YFSETQ. The CDR3 extends over 15 amino acids. It was during active infection that Seattle patients were enrolled and then longitudinally followed.

J is TRBJ2-7 and V is TRBV5-1, with TRBD2 identical over 8 bases. The origin of this receptor is a woman of 80 years or more with COVID-19, enrolled during active disease. Sequences were obtained from peripheral blood. Written as DNA, the CDR3 is TGCGCCAGCAGCTTGGGGACTAGCCCAAGCAGAGAGCAGTACTTC. It encodes CASSLGTSPSREQYF.